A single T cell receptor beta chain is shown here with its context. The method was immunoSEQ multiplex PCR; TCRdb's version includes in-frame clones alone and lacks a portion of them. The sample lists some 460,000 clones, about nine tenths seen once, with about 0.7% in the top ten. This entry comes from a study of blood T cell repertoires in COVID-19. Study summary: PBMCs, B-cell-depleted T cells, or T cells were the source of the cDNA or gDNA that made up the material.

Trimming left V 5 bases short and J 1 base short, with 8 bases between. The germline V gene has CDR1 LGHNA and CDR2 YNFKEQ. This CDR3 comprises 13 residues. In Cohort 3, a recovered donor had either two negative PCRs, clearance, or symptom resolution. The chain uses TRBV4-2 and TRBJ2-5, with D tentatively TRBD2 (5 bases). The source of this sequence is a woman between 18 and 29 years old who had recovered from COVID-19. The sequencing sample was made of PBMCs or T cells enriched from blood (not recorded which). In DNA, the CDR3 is TGTGCCAGCAGCTCGGCGGGCCAAGAGACCCAGTACTTC. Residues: CASSSAGQETQYF.